One and the same sample provided the 17 T cell receptor beta chains below, sequenced in a study of tumor and adjacent non-tumor tissue in lung cancer. The template was RNA from unsorted bulk tissue. More than 3 cm separated this lung sample from the edge of the tumor. TCRbeta libraries were built with three rounds of nested PCR, modified from ARM-PCR. Each CDR3 protein gets one entry after TCRdb re-called the multiplex PCR reads with MiXCR. Of tens of thousands of distinct CDR3 sequences in the sample, 75% to 85% are singletons; the top ten hold 40% to 50%. What was sequenced was distant non-tumor lung tissue. The receptors come from a man aged 55-75 years with non-small cell lung cancer.

This clonotype was detected a few times. Just one base apart from a much larger clone, this may be a read error. The J gene is TRBJ2-5, the V gene TRBV7-9; weak D call: TRBD1 (6 bases). Per the germline V gene, CDR1 is SEHNR and CDR2 is FQNEAQ (reference sequence). V was trimmed by 7 bases and J by 5 bases, leaving 20 bases between them. CDR3 size: 15 residues. CDR3 sequence reads: CASTCTNTRGETQYF. CDR3 nucleotide sequence: TGTGCCAGCACCTGCACCAATACGAGGGGGGAGACCCAGTACTTC.

On this clonotype itself: This likely comes from a read error, as the CDR3 has no conserved phenylalanine or tryptophan at its end. The DNA is omitted, as the CDR3 cannot be located on it reliably, and the CDR3 follows TCRdb's listing. This CDR3 is CASSSGLADSTDTHYL. V is TRBV11-3 and J is TRBJ2-3. The CDR3 spans 16 residues, counting both ends. Per germline, CDR1 SGHNT and CDR2 YENEEA.

Notes on this clonotype: Given the absence of the conserved phenylalanine or tryptophan at the CDR3 end, a read error is likely. V and J are TRBV29-1 and TRBJ2-3, with D uncertain. Germline CDR1 reads SQVTM; CDR2 reads ANQGSEA. The CDR3 sequence is 11 residues long. CDR3 DNA sequence: TGCGGTGGACGGTACACAGATACACAGTATCTT. Residues: CGGRYTDTQYL.

The chain links TRBV20-1 to TRBJ2-1; 14 bases match TRBD2. The germline V gene has CDR1 DFQATT and CDR2 SNEGSKA (reference sequence). Trimming removed 3 bases from V and 11 bases from J; junction bases left unmatched: 3. The CDR3 spans 13 residues. The CDR3 is CSARTSGRDKQFF. CDR3 in DNA: TGCAGTGCTAGGACTAGCGGGAGGGATAAGCAGTTCTTC.

Turning to this clonotype: Relative to the germline gene, one junction end is altered; a read error may explain this. This chain joins TRBV6-1 and TRBJ1-1; no definite D call. This CDR3 has 12 residues. Per the germline V gene, CDR1 is MNHNS and CDR2 is SASEGT. CDR3 bases: TGTACCAGCAATCAAGTGAGGACTGAAGCTTTCTTT. Protein product: CTSNQVRTEAFF.

Ten or more counts support this clonotype. This chain uses TRBV5-1 with TRBJ2-5; possibly TRBD1 or TRBD2 for D (5 bases each). The CDR3 has 13 amino acids. V lost 3 bases, J lost 0 bases, and 6 bases lay in between. Germline V gives CDR1 SGHRS, CDR2 YFSETQ. The CDR3 reads CASSSGHQETQYF. As DNA, the CDR3 is TGCGCCAGCAGCTCGGGACACCAAGAGACCCAGTACTTC.

This clonotype was detected only a few times. The gene calls are TRBV18 and TRBJ2-7, with TRBD2 as a possible D gene (6 bases). The germline CDR1 and CDR2 sequences are KGHSH and LQKENI. Trimming left V 3 bases short and J 2 bases short, with 11 bases between. This CDR3 contains 14 residues. The chain's CDR3 is CASSPAGIAYEQYF. The CDR3 bases are TGTGCCAGCTCACCTGCGGGAATCGCCTACGAGCAGTACTTC.

As concerns this clonotype: This may be a read error: a much more frequent sequence differs by one nucleotide. V usage is TRBV5-1 and J usage is TRBJ1-1; D might be TRBD1 (5 bases). Germline CDR1 reads SGHRS; CDR2 reads YFSETQ. The V gene lost 0 bases and the J gene lost 11 bases, with 17 bases spanning the gap. The CDR3 is made up of 14 amino acids. The chain's CDR3 is CASSLVNGGGRAFF. Written as DNA, the CDR3 is TGCGCCAGCAGCTTGGTGAACGGTGGGGGAAGGGCTTTCTTT.

Ten or more counts support this clonotype. The chain links TRBV20-1 to TRBJ2-7; tentative D call: TRBD1 (6 bases). This CDR3 comprises 14 residues. Germline CDR1 reads DFQATT; CDR2 reads SNEGSKA (reference sequence). Trimming left V 7 bases short and J 2 bases short, with 18 bases between. CDR3 region: CSGFLRDNPYEQYF. CDR3 in DNA: TGCAGTGGATTTCTTCGGGACAACCCCTACGAGCAGTACTTC.

This clonotype was seen a few times. One base away lies a much larger clone, so this may be a sequencing read error. The J gene is TRBJ2-4, the V gene TRBV30; TRBD1 agrees at 10 bases. Germline CDR1 reads GTSNPN; CDR2 reads SVGIG (reference sequence). CDR3 length equals 14 residues. CDR3 amino acids: CVWSVPGQGNIQYF. The CDR3 nucleotides are TGTGTCTGGAGTGTACCGGGACAGGGGAACATTCAGTACTTC. Looking up the rest from reference TRBV30 and TRBJ2-4 gives the full variable domain: SQTIHQWPATLVQPVGSPLSLECTVEGTSNPNLYWYRQAAGRGLQLLFYSVGIGQISSEVPQNLSASRPQDRQFILSSKKLLLSDSGFYLCVWSVPGQGNIQYFGAGTRLSVL.

The chain couples TRBV6-1 to TRBJ1-1; 7 positions match TRBD1. This CDR3 is 15 amino acids long. J lost 1 base, V lost 6 bases, and 8 bases had no gene match. Germline CDR1 is MNHNS and CDR2 is SASEGT. The DNA for the CDR3 is TGTGCCAGCAGAGGGGACAGAGTAGGGAACACTGAAGCTTTCTTT. Translation: CASRGDRVGNTEAFF.

This clonotype has a count of ten or more. The rearrangement joins TRBV20-1 to TRBJ2-1, with D hard to call. The CDR3 runs to 15 residues. Trimming pared 2 bases from V and 9 bases from J, leaving 20 bases between. Germline lookup yields CDR1 DFQATT and CDR2 SNEGSKA (reference sequence). CDR3 DNA: TGCAGTGCTAGATCCCCCCGGGCTCTGGGCGGTGAGCAGTTCTTC. Encoded protein: CSARSPRALGGEQFF.

On this clonotype: The missing conserved phenylalanine or tryptophan at the end of this CDR3 makes a read error likely. This chain links TRBV20-1 with TRBJ2-7; TRBD2 matches at 16 bases. The V gene end was trimmed by 6 bases and the J gene end by 4 bases; junction bases not matched to a gene: 27. Germline values: CDR1 DFQATT, CDR2 SNEGSKA (reference sequence). The CDR3 has 22 amino acids. CDR3 bases: TGCAGTGCCCTGTCCCCCCTCCGAGTTGGGACTAGCGGGAGGGCCCTTCCTTACGAGCAGTACTCC. This codes for CSALSPLRVGTSGRALPYEQYS.

As concerns this clonotype: One junction end disagrees with the germline gene, perhaps due to a read error. The V and J genes are TRBV11-2 and TRBJ2-7; D is possibly TRBD1 or TRBD2 (5 bases each). The CDR3 spans 15 residues. CDR1 SGHAT and CDR2 FQNNGV come from the germline V gene. The CDR3 loop is CASSLDRWGRYEQYF. In DNA, the CDR3 is TGTGCCAGCAGCTTAGACCGATGGGGACGCTACGAGCAATACTTC.

This clonotype was counted between two and nine times. It may be a read error: a sequence one base away is much more abundant. V is TRBV20-1 and J is TRBJ1-5; no clear D gene. The V end lost 1 base, the J end lost 7 bases, and 14 bases lay between the germline ends. The germline V gene has CDR1 DFQATT and CDR2 SNEGSKA (reference sequence). This CDR3 spans 14 amino acids. CDR3 in amino acids: CSARVRGSGQPQHF. The CDR3, as DNA: TGCAGTGCTAGAGTTCGAGGGTCGGGGCAGCCCCAGCATTTT.

Comments on this clonotype: A much more abundant neighbour one base away suggests this may be a read error. The genes are TRBV24-1 and TRBJ2-2; possibly TRBD1 or TRBD2 for D (5 bases each). V was clipped by 3 bases and J by 3 bases, with 10 bases between them. Germline V gene data show CDR1 as KGHDR and CDR2 as SFDVKD. This CDR3 spans 15 amino acids. CDR3 amino acids: CATSDMGVDTGELFF. The CDR3 DNA follows: TGTGCCACCAGTGATATGGGGGTCGACACCGGGGAGCTGTTTTTT.

This sequence joins TRBV28 and TRBJ2-3; 7 nucleotides agree with TRBD2. Germline V lookup: CDR1 MDHEN, CDR2 SYDVKM. CDR3 size: 15 residues. V lost 6 bases and J lost 5; bases outside the gene matches: 11. The CDR3 nucleotides are TGTGCCAGCAGAGGACTAGTGGGAGCGAGAGATACGCAGTATTTT. Translating gives CASRGLVGARDTQYF.